A selection of T cell receptor beta chains follows, all from one sample in a study of OX40 agonist ivuxolimab in advanced cancers. Measured with immunoSEQ multiplex PCR; TCRdb has only the in-frame clones, and not every one. The table records some 86,000 clones, 80% to 95% of them present only once. Sequencing was performed on CD4+ or CD8+ T cells sorted from blood, taken in a trial of the OX40 agonist ivuxolimab. The source of these receptors is an adult with an advanced solid tumor such as melanoma, head and neck, liver or kidney cancer. The CDR3 runs from the conserved cysteine through the conserved F or W. A D gene is named only where the DNA matches it firmly. The size entry is marked missing in some rows and otherwise reads once, few, many or a size class.

v_gene: TRBV2; d_gene: TRBD1; abundance: few; j_gene: TRBJ2-1; CDR3nt: TGTGCCAGCAGGGGGACAGGGAGAGGTATCAATGAGCAGTTCTTC; CDR3aa: CASRGTGRGINEQFF
v_gene: TRBV2; d_gene: TRBD2; abundance: NA; j_gene: TRBJ2-7; CDR3nt: TGTGCCAGGGTTGGGTTACTAGCGGGCTACGAGCAGTACTTC; CDR3aa: CARVGLLAGYEQYF
v_gene: TRBV27; d_gene: NA; abundance: NA; j_gene: TRBJ1-2; CDR3nt: TGTGCCAGCAGTTCCGGGGGTCAGGGTGGCTACACCTTC; CDR3aa: CASSSGGQGGYTF
v_gene: TRBV7-8; d_gene: TRBD1; abundance: NA; j_gene: TRBJ2-7; CDR3nt: TGTGCCAGCAGCCCTCGACGGACAGGGACCAGCTCCTACGAGCAGTACTTC; CDR3aa: CASSPRRTGTSSYEQYF
v_gene: TRBV5-6; d_gene: NA; abundance: NA; j_gene: TRBJ1-3; CDR3nt: TGTGCCAGCAGCAATTGGCCCGGGGACTCTGGAAACACCATATATTTT; CDR3aa: CASSNWPGDSGNTIYF
v_gene: TRBV5-6; d_gene: NA; abundance: NA; j_gene: TRBJ2-7; CDR3nt: TGTGCCAGCAGCTTGAGTAGCGTTCCCTACGAGCAGTACTTC; CDR3aa: CASSLSSVPYEQYF
v_gene: TRBV7-9; d_gene: NA; abundance: NA; j_gene: TRBJ2-5; CDR3nt: TGTGCCAGCAGCTCCCGGGACAAGGGGTTGGAGACCCAGTACTTC; CDR3aa: CASSSRDKGLETQYF
v_gene: TRBV29-1; d_gene: NA; abundance: NA; j_gene: TRBJ1-2; CDR3nt: TGCAGCGTTGACACCTATGGCTACACCTTC; CDR3aa: CSVDTYGYTF
v_gene: TRBV5-1; d_gene: TRBD1; abundance: NA; j_gene: TRBJ1-3; CDR3nt: TGCGCCAGCAGCTCTCAAGGGGGACAGGTGGGAAACACCATATATTTT; CDR3aa: CASSSQGGQVGNTIYF
v_gene: TRBV6-5; d_gene: NA; abundance: NA; j_gene: TRBJ2-7; CDR3nt: TGTGCCAGCATCTGGGGTTTCTCTGCTACCTACGAGCAGTACTTC; CDR3aa: CASIWGFSATYEQYF
v_gene: TRBV18; d_gene: NA; abundance: NA; j_gene: TRBJ2-5; CDR3nt: TGTGCCAGCTCCCCAGGGACCCAAGAGACCCAGTACTTC; CDR3aa: CASSPGTQETQYF
v_gene: TRBV7-2; d_gene: TRBD2; abundance: NA; j_gene: TRBJ2-5; CDR3nt: TGTGCCAGCAGCTTAGCTACGACTAGCGGCGAGACCCAGTACTTC; CDR3aa: CASSLATTSGETQYF
v_gene: TRBV5-5; d_gene: NA; abundance: NA; j_gene: TRBJ2-1; CDR3nt: TGTGCCAGCAGCTTGGATTGGTCGGGCAATGAGCAGTTCTTC; CDR3aa: CASSLDWSGNEQFF
v_gene: TRBV18; d_gene: NA; abundance: NA; j_gene: TRBJ2-7; CDR3nt: TGTGCCAGCTCCCACCGGCAGGGAATAGGGGAGCAGTACTTC; CDR3aa: CASSHRQGIGEQYF
v_gene: TRBV28; d_gene: NA; abundance: NA; j_gene: TRBJ1-5; CDR3nt: TGTGCCAGCAGTTTGGACCAGGGGCCCAGGTATAGCAATCAGCCCCAGCATTTT; CDR3aa: CASSLDQGPRYSNQPQHF
v_gene: TRBV21-1; d_gene: NA; abundance: NA; j_gene: TRBJ1-1; CDR3nt: TGTGCCAGCAGCAATGGGGACAGGGGAACTGAAGCTTTCTTT; CDR3aa: CASSNGDRGTEAFF
v_gene: TRBV28; d_gene: TRBD2; abundance: NA; j_gene: TRBJ2-2; CDR3nt: TGTGCCAGCAGCCCCCGTCGACTAGCGGGAGTAACCGGGGAGCTGTTTTTT; CDR3aa: CASSPRRLAGVTGELFF
v_gene: TRBV6-6; d_gene: NA; abundance: NA; j_gene: TRBJ2-3; CDR3nt: TGTGGCAGCAGGGCGGATACGCAGTATTTT; CDR3aa: CGSRADTQYF
v_gene: TRBV29-1; d_gene: NA; abundance: NA; j_gene: TRBJ1-2; CDR3nt: TGCAGCGTTGAAGATTCAGGGGACATCTTC; CDR3aa: CSVEDSGDIF
v_gene: TRBV10-3; d_gene: NA; abundance: NA; j_gene: TRBJ1-1; CDR3nt: TGTGCCATCAGTGATCCCAGGTACGCTACTGAAGCTTTCTTT; CDR3aa: CAISDPRYATEAFF
v_gene: TRBV19; d_gene: NA; abundance: NA; j_gene: TRBJ2-5; CDR3nt: TGTGCCAGCCGCTGGGGGGAGACCCAGTACTTC; CDR3aa: CASRWGETQYF
v_gene: TRBV4-2; d_gene: NA; abundance: NA; j_gene: TRBJ2-2; CDR3nt: TGTGCCAGCAGCCAAGAGGCTAGCGGGGAGCTGTTTTTT; CDR3aa: CASSQEASGELFF
v_gene: TRBV7-9; d_gene: TRBD1; abundance: once; j_gene: TRBJ2-7; CDR3nt: TGTGCCAGCAGCACACCCGGGACAGGCGACGAGCAGTACTTC; CDR3aa: CASSTPGTGDEQYF
v_gene: TRBV28; d_gene: NA; abundance: NA; j_gene: TRBJ1-1; CDR3nt: TGTGCCAGCAGTACAAACAGGAACACTGAAGCTTTCTTT; CDR3aa: CASSTNRNTEAFF
v_gene: TRBV15; d_gene: NA; abundance: NA; j_gene: TRBJ1-6; CDR3nt: TGTGCCACCAGTAGGCCGAATTCACCCCTCCACTTT; CDR3aa: CATSRPNSPLHF
v_gene: TRBV28; d_gene: TRBD1; abundance: NA; j_gene: TRBJ2-7; CDR3nt: TGTGCCAGCAGTCCAATCGACAGGGATATTAGCGAGCAGTACTTC; CDR3aa: CASSPIDRDISEQYF
v_gene: TRBV7-9; d_gene: NA; abundance: once; j_gene: TRBJ2-5; CDR3nt: TGTGCCAGCAGTCATCCCAAGACGACCCAGTACTTC; CDR3aa: CASSHPKTTQYF
v_gene: TRBV7-9; d_gene: NA; abundance: NA; j_gene: TRBJ1-5; CDR3nt: TGTGCCAGCAGCTTGCTTGAGGGGCAGCCCCAGCATTTT; CDR3aa: CASSLLEGQPQHF
v_gene: TRBV19; d_gene: NA; abundance: NA; j_gene: TRBJ2-1; CDR3nt: TGTGCCAGTACAGCTTACAATGAGCAGTTCTTC; CDR3aa: CASTAYNEQFF
v_gene: TRBV18; d_gene: NA; abundance: NA; j_gene: TRBJ1-2; CDR3nt: TGTGCCAGCTCACCACGTGAGAGACCTAACTATGGCTACACCTTC; CDR3aa: CASSPRERPNYGYTF
v_gene: TRBV2; d_gene: NA; abundance: NA; j_gene: TRBJ1-4; CDR3nt: TGTGCCAGTCGACAGGCCATCAATGAAAAACTGTTTTTT; CDR3aa: CASRQAINEKLFF
v_gene: TRBV28; d_gene: TRBD2; abundance: few; j_gene: TRBJ2-7; CDR3nt: TGTGCCAGCAGTTTAACTAGCGTCTACGAGCAGTACTTC; CDR3aa: CASSLTSVYEQYF
v_gene: TRBV30; d_gene: NA; abundance: NA; j_gene: TRBJ1-1; CDR3nt: TGTGCCTGGGCCCGAAGGGACACTGAAGCTTTCTTT; CDR3aa: CAWARRDTEAFF
v_gene: TRBV2; d_gene: NA; abundance: NA; j_gene: TRBJ1-4; CDR3nt: TGTGCTTTCAGTCGGGGGCGGAATGAAAAACTGTTTTTT; CDR3aa: CAFSRGRNEKLFF
v_gene: TRBV27; d_gene: TRBD2; abundance: NA; j_gene: TRBJ2-3; CDR3nt: TGTGCCAGCAGTTTGTTGGGGCTAGCGGGAGGGGGAGATACGCAGTATTTT; CDR3aa: CASSLLGLAGGGDTQYF
v_gene: TRBV5-1; d_gene: NA; abundance: NA; j_gene: TRBJ2-7; CDR3nt: TGCGCCAGCAGCCGTACAGGGCTCTACGAGCAGTACTTC; CDR3aa: CASSRTGLYEQYF
v_gene: TRBV2; d_gene: TRBD2; abundance: NA; j_gene: TRBJ2-7; CDR3nt: TGTGCCAGCAATCAGCCGGGACTAGCCTCCTACGAGCAGTACTTC; CDR3aa: CASNQPGLASYEQYF
v_gene: TRBV11-1; d_gene: NA; abundance: NA; j_gene: TRBJ2-5; CDR3nt: TGTGCCAGCAGCTTTGGCGGGAAAGAGACCCAGTACTTC; CDR3aa: CASSFGGKETQYF
v_gene: TRBV25-1; d_gene: NA; abundance: NA; j_gene: TRBJ2-3; CDR3nt: TGTGCCAGCAGTTTAGCGACTAGCACAGATACGCAGTATTTT; CDR3aa: CASSLATSTDTQYF
v_gene: TRBV2; d_gene: NA; abundance: once; j_gene: TRBJ2-1; CDR3nt: TGTGCCAGCAGTGAAGAAAGCGGGCTCTTTAATACTGAGCAGTTCTTC; CDR3aa: CASSEESGLFNTEQFF
v_gene: TRBV28; d_gene: NA; abundance: NA; j_gene: TRBJ1-2; CDR3nt: TGTGCCAGCAGTTCCATCGGGGGGCTGTACAACTATGGCTACACCTTC; CDR3aa: CASSSIGGLYNYGYTF
v_gene: TRBV6-6; d_gene: NA; abundance: NA; j_gene: TRBJ1-4; CDR3nt: TGTGCCAGCAGCGGTAGACTGGGAGAAAAACTGTTTTTT; CDR3aa: CASSGRLGEKLFF
v_gene: TRBV6-6; d_gene: TRBD1; abundance: NA; j_gene: TRBJ2-7; CDR3nt: TGTGCCAGCAAGGGGGGACAGGCTAGCTACGAGCAGTACTTC; CDR3aa: CASKGGQASYEQYF
v_gene: TRBV7-2; d_gene: NA; abundance: NA; j_gene: TRBJ2-7; CDR3nt: TGTGCCAGCAGCTCCCTTGTTGAGTACGAGCAGTACTTC; CDR3aa: CASSSLVEYEQYF
v_gene: TRBV5-4; d_gene: TRBD2; abundance: NA; j_gene: TRBJ2-5; CDR3nt: TGTGCCAGCAGCTACACAATGGCTAGCGGGAGGGTTGGGACCCAGTACTTC; CDR3aa: CASSYTMASGRVGTQYF
v_gene: TRBV28; d_gene: NA; abundance: NA; j_gene: TRBJ1-2; CDR3nt: TGTGCCACCACTGAGGGGCGGCAGGGGCTTGGCTACACCTTC; CDR3aa: CATTEGRQGLGYTF
v_gene: TRBV5-1; d_gene: NA; abundance: NA; j_gene: TRBJ1-1; CDR3nt: TGCGCCAGCAGCCGAAGTCCGAACACTGAAGCTTTCTTT; CDR3aa: CASSRSPNTEAFF
v_gene: TRBV28; d_gene: NA; abundance: few; j_gene: TRBJ1-4; CDR3nt: TGTGCCAGCAGTTTATTAGGTGAAAAACTGTTTTTT; CDR3aa: CASSLLGEKLFF
v_gene: TRBV28; d_gene: NA; abundance: NA; j_gene: TRBJ1-5; CDR3nt: TGTGCCAGCAGTTTACTCAGGGCAGGCAATCAGCCCCAGCATTTT; CDR3aa: CASSLLRAGNQPQHF
v_gene: TRBV6-4; d_gene: NA; abundance: NA; j_gene: TRBJ2-1; CDR3nt: TGTGCCAGCAGTGAGGGGGCAGGGCGCAATGAGCAGTTCTTC; CDR3aa: CASSEGAGRNEQFF
v_gene: TRBV2; d_gene: TRBD1; abundance: NA; j_gene: TRBJ2-4; CDR3nt: TGTGCCAGCAGTGTCCTTGGGACAGGGCTTCTAGCCAAAAACATTCAGTACTTC; CDR3aa: CASSVLGTGLLAKNIQYF
v_gene: TRBV5-6; d_gene: TRBD2; abundance: NA; j_gene: TRBJ2-1; CDR3nt: TGTGCCAGCAGCTACTCCGGGACTAGATTTGAGCGGTTCTTC; CDR3aa: CASSYSGTRFERFF
v_gene: TRBV5-1; d_gene: NA; abundance: NA; j_gene: TRBJ2-5; CDR3nt: TGCGCCAGCAGCTTTGAGGGGAGGACAGCGGAGACCCAGTACTTC; CDR3aa: CASSFEGRTAETQYF
v_gene: TRBV28; d_gene: NA; abundance: NA; j_gene: TRBJ2-7; CDR3nt: TGTGCCAGCAGTCCGCTCAGGGGTTCCTACGAGCAGTACTTC; CDR3aa: CASSPLRGSYEQYF
v_gene: TRBV30; d_gene: NA; abundance: NA; j_gene: TRBJ1-5; CDR3nt: TGTGCCTGGAGAGGACAGATTAATCAGCCCCAGCATTTT; CDR3aa: CAWRGQINQPQHF
v_gene: TRBV27; d_gene: NA; abundance: few; j_gene: TRBJ1-5; CDR3nt: TGTGCCAGCAGTTTCCTTGGGTCGGCAGGGATTCAGCCCCAGCATTTT; CDR3aa: CASSFLGSAGIQPQHF
v_gene: TRBV7-2; d_gene: NA; abundance: NA; j_gene: TRBJ1-6; CDR3nt: TGTGCCAGCAGCTTAGGAATCTCAGGGGTGAATTCACCCCTCCACTTT; CDR3aa: CASSLGISGVNSPLHF
v_gene: TRBV10-3; d_gene: NA; abundance: NA; j_gene: TRBJ1-5; CDR3nt: TGTGCCACCCGGGAAGCGGGGCTGAATCAGCCCCAGCATTTT; CDR3aa: CATREAGLNQPQHF
v_gene: TRBV28; d_gene: NA; abundance: NA; j_gene: TRBJ1-2; CDR3nt: TGTGCCAGCAGATATCAGGGGTATGGCTACACCTTC; CDR3aa: CASRYQGYGYTF
v_gene: TRBV20-1; d_gene: NA; abundance: NA; j_gene: TRBJ2-7; CDR3nt: TGCAGTGGGTCGGGGGACTACGAGCAGTACTTC; CDR3aa: CSGSGDYEQYF